This T cell receptor beta chain comes out of a study of blood T cells in healthy people across ages. Each sample gave at least 6.5 million isolated PBMCs. A sample-barcoded 5' primer and a J-beta primer mix were used in a second PCR of about 7 to 12 cycles. All samples gave at least 2.5 million CDR3-containing paired-end reads. A single record per CDR3 protein comes from TCRdb applying MiXCR to the 5' RACE reads. The repertoire has about 1.4 million distinct CDR3 sequences, around 55% of them found once; the top ten carry 6.7%. Study-level findings and limits: Nothing was known about donor CMV status, and this possibly confounded expanded clonotype changes. Getting older went along with TCR beta diversity per million T cells dropping roughly linearly.

This CDR3 spans 19 amino acids. The junction had 5 bases not matched to a gene; V was cut back by 2 bases and J by 0 bases. CDR1 and CDR2 from the germline V gene are SGHTA and FQGNSA. As to this clonotype: Its antigen is as yet unknown.

The chain links TRBV7-2 to TRBJ2-2; 14 bases line up with TRBD2. The sequenced sample was blood. This receptor was identified in a man younger than 30 in good health. The CDR3 coding sequence is TGTGCCAGCAGCTTATTCGGACTAGCGGGAGGAGCGAACACCGGGGAGCTGTTTTTT. Amino acid sequence: CASSLFGLAGGANTGELFF.